These 2 T cell receptor beta chains share one sample of origin, sequenced in a study of graft-versus-host responses after intestinal transplantation. Generated by immunoSEQ multiplex PCR, the TCRdb table keeps only in-frame clones and is missing some. The sample includes over 80,000 clones, roughly 88% of them seen just once. Sequenced material: PBMCs, taken 255 days after intestinal transplant. The receptor set was obtained from a human patient who received an intestinal transplant, so some T cells may come from the graft donor.

The sample holds a few counts of this clone. V gene TRBV6-1 combines with J gene TRBJ1-2; no clear D. V lost 8 bases and J 5 bases, leaving 9 bases between the germline ends. Germline loops: CDR1 MNHNS, CDR2 SASEGT. The CDR3 is 11 residues long. In nucleotides, the CDR3 is TGTGCCAGCTTGGACGGATATGGCTACACCTTC. Translated, it gives CASLDGYGYTF.

This chain uses TRBV6-4 with TRBJ1-1; tentative D call: TRBD1 (6 bases). Looked up from germline, CDR1 is MRHNA and CDR2 is SNTAGT. This CDR3 is 13 amino acids long. V lost 4 bases and J 8 bases, leaving 14 bases between the germline ends. The CDR3 nucleotides read TGTGCCAGCAGTGTCACCGACAGGACAGAAGCTTTCTTT. Its protein is CASSVTDRTEAFF.